This T cell receptor (beta chain) stems from a study of early T cells in non-severe SARS-CoV-2 infection. The CDR3 is 13 amino acids. Germline CDR1 MNHNY, CDR2 SVGAGI (reference sequence). Trimming removed 9 bases from V and 0 bases from J, with 9 bases in between. MiXCR, run by TCRdb on the 5' RACE reads, gives a single entry per CDR3 protein. This sample yields tens of thousands of distinct CDR3 sequences, of which 5% to 6.5% are seen a single time; under 5.5% belongs to the top ten. This clonotype was observed at least ten times. Sequenced here: whole blood, sampled at baseline. The chain is built from TRBV6-6 and TRBJ1-3; D ambiguous. The TCR sequence derives from an adult who was a healthcare worker with PCR-confirmed SARS-CoV-2 infection or an uninfected control (not recorded which). CDR3 DNA: TGTGCCAGGCGTTGGCGCTCTGGAAACACCATATATTTT. Its translation is CARRWRSGNTIYF.